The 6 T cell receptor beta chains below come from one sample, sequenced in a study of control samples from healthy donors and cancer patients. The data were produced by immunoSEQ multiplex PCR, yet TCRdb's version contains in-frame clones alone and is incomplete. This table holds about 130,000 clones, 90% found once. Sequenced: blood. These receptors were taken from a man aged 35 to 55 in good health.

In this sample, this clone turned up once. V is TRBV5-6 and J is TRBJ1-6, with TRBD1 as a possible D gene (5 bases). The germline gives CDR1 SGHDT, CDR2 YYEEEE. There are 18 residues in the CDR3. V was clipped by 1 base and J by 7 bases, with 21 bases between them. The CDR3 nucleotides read TGTGCCAGCAGCTTGATGGGGGAAGAACCCTGGGGGAATTCACCCCTCCACTTT. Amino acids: CASSLMGEEPWGNSPLHF.

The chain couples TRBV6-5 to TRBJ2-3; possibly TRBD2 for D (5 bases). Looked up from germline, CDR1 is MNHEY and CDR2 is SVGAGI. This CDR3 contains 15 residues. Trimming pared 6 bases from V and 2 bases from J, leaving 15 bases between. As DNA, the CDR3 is TGTGCCAGCAGACCCTTGGGGAGTTCCACAGATACGCAGTATTTT. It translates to CASRPLGSSTDTQYF.

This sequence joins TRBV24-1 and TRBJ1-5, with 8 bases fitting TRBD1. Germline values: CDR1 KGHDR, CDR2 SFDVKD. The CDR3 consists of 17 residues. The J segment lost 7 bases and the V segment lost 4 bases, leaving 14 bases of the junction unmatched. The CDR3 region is CATSESAGQAWGQPQHF. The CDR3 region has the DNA TGTGCCACCAGTGAATCCGCGGGACAGGCCTGGGGACAGCCCCAGCATTTT.

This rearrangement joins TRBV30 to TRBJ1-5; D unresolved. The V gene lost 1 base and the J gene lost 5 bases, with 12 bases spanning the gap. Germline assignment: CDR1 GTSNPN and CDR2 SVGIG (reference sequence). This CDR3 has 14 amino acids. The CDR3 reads CAWSGASSYQPQHF. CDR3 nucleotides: TGTGCCTGGAGTGGGGCCTCCTCCTATCAGCCCCAGCATTTT.

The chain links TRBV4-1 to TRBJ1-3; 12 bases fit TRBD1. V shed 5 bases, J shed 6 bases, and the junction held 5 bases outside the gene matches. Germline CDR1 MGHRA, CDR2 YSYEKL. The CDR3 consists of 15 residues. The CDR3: CASSAGTGGKNTIYF. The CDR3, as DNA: TGCGCCAGCAGCGCCGGGACAGGGGGCAAAAACACCATATATTTT.

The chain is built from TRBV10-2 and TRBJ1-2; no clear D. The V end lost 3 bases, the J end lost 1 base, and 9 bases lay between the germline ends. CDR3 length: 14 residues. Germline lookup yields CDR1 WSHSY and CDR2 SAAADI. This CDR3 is CASSEIGRNYGYTF. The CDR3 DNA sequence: TGCGCCAGCAGTGAAATAGGCCGTAACTATGGCTACACCTTC.